This TCR beta chain was sequenced for a study of T cell clonotyping in hematopoietic cell transplantation. Study-wide findings and caveats: At the given depth, recipient repertoires were over 97% de novo clonotypes. Recipient TCR diversity dropped after transplant; expanded clonotypes rose from day 30 to 180.

This table comes from immunoSEQ multiplex PCR, and its TCRdb copy is limited to in-frame clones, with some not included. The repertoire holds 6,000 or so clones, with around 70% as singletons. About this clone: Antigen specificity is unknown.

Recipients were bled about 28 days pretransplant and at posttransplant days 30, 100, 180. The TCR sequence derives from a male patient aged 50 or older who had an allogeneic stem cell transplant from an unrelated donor, so the T cells may come from the graft donor. Some clones in this sample may be carry-over from other donors' samples. Material: PBMCs, obtained 180 days after allogeneic stem cell transplant.

CDR3 nucleotides: TGTGCCAGCAGTTACTCGAGGGACGGTAAGGAAGCTTTCTTT. The encoded protein is CASSYSRDGKEAFF. The chain joins TRBV6-6 to TRBJ1-1; tentatively, D is TRBD1 (5 bases). CDR3 length: 14 amino acids. Deletions cut 0 bases from V and 8 bases from J, with 13 bases between. Germline V gene data show CDR1 as MNHNY and CDR2 as SVGAGI (reference sequence).